One sample yielded the 31 T cell receptor beta chains listed below, sequenced in a study of control samples from healthy donors and cancer patients. The table came from immunoSEQ multiplex PCR; TCRdb's copy has only in-frame clones and leaves some out. The data show 55,000 to 85,000 clones, about 87% seen once. Specimen: PBMCs. The receptors derive from a woman between 50 and 59 years old with head and neck cancer.

The chain joins TRBV9 to TRBJ2-5; D is uncertain. Trimming left V 0 bases short and J 1 base short, with 16 bases between. The CDR3 has 17 amino acids. Germline V gene lookup returns CDR1 SGDLS and CDR2 YYNGEE. CDR3 in amino acids: CASSVEGLGPAQETQYF. CDR3 nucleotides: TGTGCCAGCAGCGTAGAGGGATTGGGCCCGGCCCAAGAGACCCAGTACTTC.

The rearrangement joins TRBV11-2 to TRBJ1-6; weak D call: TRBD1 (6 bases). This CDR3 comprises 17 residues. Germline-derived CDR1 and CDR2 are SGHAT and FQNNGV. V was pared by 4 bases and J by 1 base, with 14 bases between. CDR3 in amino acids: CASSSDLTGSYNSPLHF. The CDR3 DNA sequence: TGTGCCAGCAGCTCCGATCTCACAGGGTCCTATAATTCACCCCTCCACTTT.

The chain is built from TRBV5-1 and TRBJ2-7; D is unclear. Germline V gene lookup returns CDR1 SGHRS and CDR2 YFSETQ. The CDR3 is 14 residues long. Trimming pared 4 bases from V and 0 bases from J, leaving 11 bases between. In DNA form, the CDR3 reads TGCGCCAGCAGCACTGGCGTAGCCTCCTACGAGCAGTACTTC. Translation: CASSTGVASYEQYF.

As DNA, the CDR3 is TGTGCCAGCCGGGATGGGGAACTGAACACCGGGGAGCTGTTTTTT. This codes for CASRDGELNTGELFF. The rearrangement uses TRBV28 and TRBJ2-2; a weak D match, TRBD2 (5 bases). Germline V gene lookup returns CDR1 MDHEN and CDR2 SYDVKM. This CDR3 is 15 amino acids long. Deletions cut 8 bases from V and 1 base from J, with 14 bases between.

This chain links TRBV5-4 with TRBJ2-3; 9 nucleotides agree with TRBD1. Losses at the gene ends were 4 bases for V and 5 bases for J; bases not matched to a gene: 8. The germline V gene encodes CDR1 SGHNT and CDR2 YYREEE (reference sequence). This CDR3 spans 15 amino acids. CDR3 sequence (DNA): TGTGCCAGCAGCGAGGGACAGGGTAGAGGAGATACGCAGTATTTT. Translating gives CASSEGQGRGDTQYF.

This chain connects TRBV6-5 to TRBJ2-1, with TRBD1 as a possible D gene (8 bases). Germline assignment: CDR1 MNHEY and CDR2 SVGAGI. The CDR3 spans 15 residues. Deletions cut 7 bases from V and 6 bases from J, with 19 bases between. The CDR3 DNA sequence: TGTGCCAGCACCGGGGGGACAGGTGACTTCAATGAGCAGTTCTTC. The encoded protein is CASTGGTGDFNEQFF.

The J gene is TRBJ2-3, the V gene TRBV27, with 8 bases aligning to TRBD2. Germline CDR1 and CDR2: MNHEY and SMNVEV (reference sequence). The CDR3 is 18 residues long. The V gene end was trimmed by 7 bases and the J gene end by 1 base; junction bases not matched to a gene: 16. CDR3 sequence: CASMTRKPGLVGTDTQYF. The CDR3 nucleotides are TGTGCCAGCATGACGAGAAAACCGGGACTAGTTGGCACAGATACGCAGTATTTT.

This chain links TRBV13 with TRBJ2-1; D not certain. The germline V and J ends were trimmed by 5 bases and 2 bases, with 16 bases remaining between them. The CDR3 has 16 amino acids. Germline V gene lookup returns CDR1 PRHDT and CDR2 FYEKMQ (reference sequence). Here the CDR3 reads CASSPKVGYTYNEQFF. CDR3 in DNA: TGTGCCAGCAGCCCCAAAGTGGGTTATACCTACAATGAGCAGTTCTTC.

The chain carries TRBV3-1 (or the pseudogene TRBV3-2) and TRBJ1-2; D may be TRBD1 (6 bases). Germline assignment: CDR1 LGHDT and CDR2 YNNKEL (reference sequence). CDR3 size: 14 residues. Trimming removed 1 base from V and 4 bases from J, with 10 bases in between. CDR3 nucleotides: TGTGCCAGCAGCCAAGGAGGGGGGTCCTATGGCTACACCTTC. Protein: CASSQGGGSYGYTF.

The chain carries TRBV5-6 and TRBJ2-7; maybe TRBD1 (5 bases). In germline, CDR1 is SGHDT, CDR2 YYEEEE. V gave up 5 bases and J gave up 2 bases, with 8 bases separating them. The CDR3 consists of 12 residues. The CDR3 loop reads CASRKGAYEQYF. As DNA, the CDR3 is TGTGCCAGCAGAAAAGGGGCCTACGAGCAGTACTTC.

The gene calls are TRBV20-1 and TRBJ2-3; D is undetermined. Germline-derived CDR1 and CDR2 are DFQATT and SNEGSKA (reference sequence). V dropped 6 bases and J dropped 5 bases, with 9 bases sitting between them. The CDR3 contains 11 residues. Here the CDR3 reads CSAMILDTQYF. CDR3 nucleotides: TGCAGTGCGATGATCCTAGATACGCAGTATTTT.

V gene TRBV5-1 combines with J gene TRBJ1-1; D not certain. V lost 0 bases and J 1 base, leaving 10 bases between the germline ends. From germline, CDR1 is SGHRS and CDR2 YFSETQ. The CDR3 length is 15 residues. CDR3 DNA sequence: TGCGCCAGCAGCTTGGACACTCCGCGGAACACTGAAGCTTTCTTT. Protein sequence: CASSLDTPRNTEAFF. Based on the CDR3 plus reference TRBV5-1 and TRBJ1-1, the full variable domain is KAGVTQTPRYLIKTRGQQVTLSCSPISGHRSVSWYQQTPGQGLQFLFEYFSETQRNKGNFPGRFSGRQFSNSRSEMNVSTLELGDSALYLCASSLDTPRNTEAFFGQGTRLTVV.

This chain joins TRBV10-2 and TRBJ2-3; 7 bases fit TRBD2. CDR1 is WSHSY, CDR2 SAAADI, per germline. The CDR3 totals 16 residues. V dropped 4 bases and J dropped 2; count of bases not matched to a gene: 9. Here the CDR3 reads CASSARRDYLTDTQYF. The DNA for the CDR3 is TGCGCCAGCAGTGCCCGCCGGGACTATCTCACAGATACGCAGTATTTT.

V and J are TRBV24-1 and TRBJ2-3; possible D gene TRBD1, 6 bases. The CDR3 extends over 14 amino acids. Trimming shortened V by 3 bases and J by 2 bases, and 8 bases separated the two germline ends. Germline CDR1 KGHDR, CDR2 SFDVKD. The CDR3 DNA reads as TGTGCCACCAGTGATCACAGGGACACAGATACGCAGTATTTT. This translates into CATSDHRDTDTQYF.

CDR3 amino acids: CASSRSLPLAGEETQYF. The CDR3 DNA reads as TGTGCCAGCAGCCGAAGTCTCCCTCTAGCGGGGGAAGAGACCCAGTACTTC. The J gene is TRBJ2-5, the V gene TRBV28; 10 positions match TRBD2. The V gene end was trimmed by 6 bases and the J gene end by 3 bases; junction bases not matched to a gene: 13. The CDR3 contains 17 residues. Germline V gene sequence: CDR1 MDHEN, CDR2 SYDVKM.

V usage is TRBV28 and J usage is TRBJ1-4, with D tentatively TRBD1 (6 bases). CDR3 length: 14 residues. CDR1 is MDHEN, CDR2 SYDVKM, per germline. With 8 bases removed from V and 7 bases from J, the gap between germline ends came to 17 bases. This CDR3 reads CASLSQGRAEKLFF. Here the CDR3 DNA reads TGTGCCAGCCTATCCCAGGGGCGGGCTGAAAAACTGTTTTTT.

The chain uses TRBV6-5 and TRBJ1-1; D uncertain. Trimming stripped 6 bases from V and 1 base from J, with 6 bases between. Germline CDR1 reads MNHEY; CDR2 reads SVGAGI. There are 12 residues in the CDR3. The CDR3 is CASSYTNTEAFF. The CDR3, as DNA: TGTGCCAGCAGCTATACGAACACTGAAGCTTTCTTT.

This clone was seen a handful of times. The chain carries TRBV7-9 and TRBJ1-5; possibly TRBD1 for D (5 bases). Per germline, CDR1 SEHNR and CDR2 FQNEAQ (reference sequence). CDR3 length: 13 amino acids. V was shortened by 4 bases and J by 6 bases, with 10 bases between the two germline ends. DNA of the CDR3: TGTGCCAGCAGCTGGGGGAATGCTCAGCCCCAGCATTTT. The encoded protein is CASSWGNAQPQHF.

The chain has TRBV12-3 or TRBV12-4 and TRBJ2-2; D call uncertain. V was cut by 10 bases and J by 6 bases, with 12 bases left in between. The CDR3 contains 12 residues. This CDR3 is CATSPRAGELFF. DNA of the CDR3: TGTGCCACCTCTCCGCGAGCCGGGGAGCTGTTTTTT.

CDR3 DNA sequence: TGTGCCAGCAGCGTGGGTCAGGGTTACGGGGAGCTGTTTTTT. Amino acid sequence: CASSVGQGYGELFF. The chain recombines TRBV2 with TRBJ2-2, with TRBD1 as a possible D gene (5 bases). The CDR3 has 14 residues. The germline CDR1 and CDR2 sequences are SNHLY and FYNNEI. Trimming shortened V by 6 bases and J by 7 bases, and 15 bases separated the two germline ends.

J is TRBJ2-7 and V is TRBV19; possibly TRBD1 for D (5 bases). CDR3 size: 14 residues. Trimming removed 5 bases at V and 0 bases at J, with 11 bases between. Germline values: CDR1 LNHDA, CDR2 SQIVND (reference sequence). Written as DNA, the CDR3 is TGTGCCAGTAGTGCCAGGGCGAGCTCCTACGAGCAGTACTTC. Protein product: CASSARASSYEQYF. The full variable domain, in which reference TRBV19 and TRBJ2-7 provide the parts outside the CDR3, is DGGITQSPKYLFRKEGQNVTLSCEQNLNHDAMYWYRQDPGQGLRLIYYSQIVNDFQKGDIAEGYSVSREKKESFPLTVTSAQKNPTAFYLCASSARASSYEQYFGPGTRLTVT.

The chain carries TRBV6-1 and TRBJ1-3; TRBD1 might be the D (5 bases). Trimming removed 0 bases from V and 0 bases from J, with 12 bases in between. Germline V gene data show CDR1 as MNHNS and CDR2 as SASEGT. The CDR3 extends over 17 amino acids. CDR3 nucleotides: TGTGCCAGCAGTGAAGCTTTAGGGGCAGCCTCTGGAAACACCATATATTTT. Its protein product is CASSEALGAASGNTIYF.

This clone has a single count. This chain joins TRBV13 and TRBJ2-1, with 7 bases fitting TRBD1. This CDR3 comprises 15 residues. V shed 7 bases, J shed 4 bases, and the junction held 10 bases outside the gene matches. Germline V gene sequence: CDR1 PRHDT, CDR2 FYEKMQ (reference sequence). CDR3 sequence: CASKGPGQLYNEQFF. CDR3 nucleotides: TGTGCCAGCAAAGGTCCGGGACAGCTATACAATGAGCAGTTCTTC.

The chain employs TRBV18 and TRBJ1-1; a possible D gene is TRBD1 (5 bases). CDR3 length: 15 amino acids. Per the germline V gene, CDR1 is KGHSH and CDR2 is LQKENI. Between the trimmed V and J ends, which lost 0 bases and 0 bases, there was a span of 8 bases. CDR3 amino acids: CASSPPTVLNTEAFF. In DNA form, the CDR3 reads TGTGCCAGCTCACCACCGACAGTCTTGAACACTGAAGCTTTCTTT.

The V and J genes are TRBV3-1 (or the pseudogene TRBV3-2) and TRBJ2-1, with 8 nucleotides matching TRBD2. Looked up from germline, CDR1 is LGHDT and CDR2 is YNNKEL (reference sequence). After removal of 3 bases from V and 5 bases from J, the junction contained 6 bases not matched to a gene. CDR3 length: 15 amino acids. This CDR3 is CASSHERGLNNEQFF. In DNA form, the CDR3 reads TGTGCCAGCAGCCACGAGCGGGGGCTAAACAATGAGCAGTTCTTC.

V gene TRBV5-1 combines with J gene TRBJ2-7; 12 bases agree with TRBD2. V was clipped by 4 bases and J by 3 bases; unmatched bases: 5. Per the germline V gene, CDR1 is SGHRS and CDR2 is YFSETQ. The CDR3 sequence is 15 residues long. CDR3 DNA: TGCGCCAGCAGCGCCGGACTAGCGGGACACTACGAGCAGTACTTC. Encoded protein: CASSAGLAGHYEQYF. The variable domain in full, with the rest retrieved from reference TRBV5-1 and TRBJ2-7, is KAGVTQTPRYLIKTRGQQVTLSCSPISGHRSVSWYQQTPGQGLQFLFEYFSETQRNKGNFPGRFSGRQFSNSRSEMNVSTLELGDSALYLCASSAGLAGHYEQYFGPGTRLTVT.

The CDR3: CASSYPTPGGMTEAFF. The CDR3 bases are TGTGCCAGCAGTTACCCCACCCCCGGGGGTATGACTGAAGCTTTCTTT. V and J are TRBV6-6 and TRBJ1-1, with TRBD1 as a possible D gene (5 bases). Germline CDR1 MNHNY, CDR2 SVGAGI (reference sequence). The V end was cut by 2 bases, the J end by 5 bases, with 18 bases between. This CDR3 has 16 residues.

V and J are TRBV2 and TRBJ2-1; the D is unclear. CDR3 length: 14 residues. Per the germline V gene, CDR1 is SNHLY and CDR2 is FYNNEI. V was clipped by 6 bases and J by 0 bases, with 9 bases between them. CDR3: CASRGSGSYNEQFF. The CDR3 DNA reads as TGTGCCAGCAGGGGGTCCGGCTCCTACAATGAGCAGTTCTTC.

CDR3 region: CASSRWGGDEKLFF. In DNA form, the CDR3 reads TGTGCCAGCAGCCGATGGGGGGGGGATGAAAAACTGTTTTTT. The genes are TRBV11-2 and TRBJ1-4, with D possibly matching TRBD1 (5 bases). CDR3 length equals 14 residues. Trimming took 5 bases from V and 6 from J, leaving 13 bases between them. Germline CDR1 reads SGHAT; CDR2 reads FQNNGV.

V gene TRBV19 combines with J gene TRBJ1-5; D uncertain. V was cut by 0 bases and J by 2 bases, with 8 bases left in between. The CDR3 has 15 residues. Germline V lookup: CDR1 LNHDA, CDR2 SQIVND (reference sequence). Here the CDR3 DNA reads TGTGCCAGTAGTATAGATTGGGGTGGCAATCAGCCCCAGCATTTT. It codes for CASSIDWGGNQPQHF.

The CDR3, as DNA: TGTGCCAGCAACTGGGGCAGGGGGTCGAACACCGGGGAGCTGTTTTTT. Amino acid sequence: CASNWGRGSNTGELFF. The chain employs TRBV28 and TRBJ2-2, with 7 bases that match TRBD1. V trimming: 7 bases; J trimming: 0 bases; junction bases outside the gene matches: 8. This CDR3 spans 16 amino acids. Germline assignment: CDR1 MDHEN and CDR2 SYDVKM.